A single sample gave rise to the 31 T cell receptor beta chains below, sequenced in a study of blood T cell repertoires in COVID-19. Here immunoSEQ multiplex PCR was the method, and the copy in TCRdb shows in-frame clones only, minus some. The table shows roughly 100,000 clones, with roughly 89% occurring only once. The specimen sequenced was peripheral blood. The receptors were gathered from a woman of 80 years or more in a cohort sampled during active COVID-19.

CDR3: CASTKDRSGRNEQFF. Here the CDR3 DNA reads TGTGCCAGCACCAAGGACAGGTCGGGGAGGAATGAGCAGTTCTTC. The V gene is TRBV7-6, the J gene TRBJ2-1; a possible D gene is TRBD1 (7 bases). V was pared by 7 bases and J by 7 bases, with 20 bases between. The CDR3 consists of 15 residues. Germline values: CDR1 SGHVS, CDR2 FNYEAQ.

The chain uses TRBV29-1 and TRBJ2-1; D is perhaps TRBD2 (6 bases). V lost 7 bases to trimming and J lost 7 bases, with 20 bases between them. In germline, CDR1 is SQVTM, CDR2 ANQGSEA. CDR3 length equals 14 residues. CDR3 bases: TGCAGCGCCGGTTTGGGGACGGAGGGGAATGAGCAGTTCTTC. This translates into CSAGLGTEGNEQFF.

The chain recombines TRBV5-5 with TRBJ2-3; TRBD2 is a possible D gene (6 bases). This CDR3 has 14 amino acids. Per the germline V gene, CDR1 is SGHKS and CDR2 is YYEKEE (reference sequence). Trimming pared 0 bases from V and 2 bases from J, leaving 7 bases between. CDR3 loop: CASSLGGITDTQYF. DNA for the CDR3: TGTGCCAGCAGCTTGGGCGGGATCACAGATACGCAGTATTTT.

The chain uses TRBV24-1 and TRBJ2-1, with 11 bases aligning to TRBD1. CDR3 size: 16 residues. The V segment lost 4 bases and the J segment 4 bases; nucleotides outside the gene matches: 5. Germline V gene lookup returns CDR1 KGHDR and CDR2 SFDVKD. This CDR3 reads CATSDSGTGGYNEQFF. The CDR3 DNA reads as TGTGCCACCAGTGACTCCGGGACAGGGGGGTACAATGAGCAGTTCTTC.

This chain links TRBV30 with TRBJ1-2, with a weak D call TRBD1 (6 bases). The CDR3 length is 16 residues. Germline-derived CDR1 and CDR2 are GTSNPN and SVGIG (reference sequence). V dropped 4 bases and J dropped 1 base, with 19 bases sitting between them. CDR3 sequence reads: CAWNGLGQHLNYGYTF. DNA for the CDR3: TGTGCCTGGAATGGCCTAGGACAGCATCTTAACTATGGCTACACCTTC.

The chain carries TRBV5-4 and TRBJ1-4; D is ambiguous. This CDR3 is built from 17 residues. The V gene lost 0 bases and the J gene lost 3 bases, with 15 bases spanning the gap. The V gene's germline CDR1 is SGHNT and CDR2 YYREEE (reference sequence). The CDR3 DNA sequence: TGTGCCAGCAGCTTGGGGGCCCCAGGTTTACCTAATGAAAAACTGTTTTTT. It yields the protein CASSLGAPGLPNEKLFF.

This clone has only one observation. The chain recombines TRBV20-1 with TRBJ2-7; D perhaps matches TRBD1 (6 bases). The germline V gene encodes CDR1 DFQATT and CDR2 SNEGSKA (reference sequence). The CDR3 length is 14 residues. Deletions cut 3 bases from V and 1 base from J, with 13 bases between. The chain's CDR3 is CSASSAGESYEQYF. The CDR3, as DNA: TGCAGTGCTAGTTCGGCAGGGGAGTCCTACGAGCAGTACTTC.

This sequence joins TRBV19 and TRBJ2-3; tentative D call: TRBD1 (5 bases). There are 14 residues in the CDR3. Trimming removed 4 bases at V and 1 base at J, with 9 bases between. Germline lookup yields CDR1 LNHDA and CDR2 SQIVND (reference sequence). In DNA, the CDR3 is TGTGCCAGTAGTACCGTCAGGGGCACAGATACGCAGTATTTT. Translating gives CASSTVRGTDTQYF.

The rearrangement uses TRBV11-3 and TRBJ2-3; 9 bases are a match to TRBD2. V gave up 1 base and J gave up 2 bases; unmatched junction bases: 10. Germline V gene lookup returns CDR1 SGHNT and CDR2 YENEEA. This CDR3 comprises 18 residues. The CDR3 DNA reads as TGTGCCAGCAGCTTAGGAGCGGGGGGCCCCGAAAACACAGATACGCAGTATTTT. The encoded protein is CASSLGAGGPENTDTQYF.

V usage is TRBV3-1 (or the pseudogene TRBV3-2) and J usage is TRBJ2-1; possible D gene TRBD2, 7 bases. The V end lost 0 bases, the J end lost 9 bases, and 21 bases lay between the germline ends. This CDR3 is built from 17 residues. Germline lookup yields CDR1 LGHDT and CDR2 YNNKEL (reference sequence). The CDR3 DNA reads as TGTGCCAGCAGCCAAGAGGCGGGGGCCCTACTTGGCAGTGAGCAGTTCTTC. Its protein product is CASSQEAGALLGSEQFF.

The chain is built from TRBV19 and TRBJ1-4; possibly TRBD1 for D (5 bases). CDR1 is LNHDA and CDR2 is SQIVND in the germline V gene (reference sequence). The CDR3 has 14 amino acids. The germline V and J ends were trimmed by 3 bases and 7 bases, with 12 bases remaining between them. CDR3: CASSIQGISEKLFF. The CDR3 region has the DNA TGTGCCAGTAGTATCCAGGGAATTAGTGAAAAACTGTTTTTT.

The chain employs TRBV10-3 and TRBJ2-1, with D perhaps matching TRBD2 (6 bases). The V gene lost 6 bases and the J gene lost 8 bases, with 20 bases spanning the gap. This CDR3 is 15 amino acids long. Germline loops: CDR1 ENHRY, CDR2 SYGVKD. The CDR3 bases are TGTGCCATCAGACCGATAACTAGTGCGGGATATGAGCAGTTCTTC. This encodes CAIRPITSAGYEQFF.

The chain is built from TRBV19 and TRBJ2-3; D might be TRBD2 (6 bases). Trimming cost V 6 bases and J 1 base, with 11 bases left between them. Per germline, CDR1 LNHDA and CDR2 SQIVND (reference sequence). The CDR3 has 14 residues. CDR3 sequence reads: CASRTPGGTDTQYF. The DNA for the CDR3 is TGTGCCAGTAGAACCCCGGGGGGCACAGATACGCAGTATTTT. Drawing the rest from reference TRBV19 and TRBJ2-3, the complete variable domain is DGGITQSPKYLFRKEGQNVTLSCEQNLNHDAMYWYRQDPGQGLRLIYYSQIVNDFQKGDIAEGYSVSREKKESFPLTVTSAQKNPTAFYLCASRTPGGTDTQYFGPGTRLTVL.

V usage is TRBV11-3 and J usage is TRBJ2-2, with D possibly matching TRBD2 (6 bases). The CDR3 consists of 15 residues. Trimming removed 7 bases from V and 2 bases from J, with 14 bases in between. Germline V gene sequence: CDR1 SGHNT, CDR2 YENEEA. The CDR3 DNA is TGTGCCAGCACTTTCCGCGGGACCAACACCGGGGAGCTGTTTTTT. This gives the protein CASTFRGTNTGELFF. Drawing the rest from reference TRBV11-3 and TRBJ2-2, the complete variable domain is EAGVVQSPRYKIIEKKQPVAFWCNPISGHNTLYWYLQNLGQGPELLIRYENEEAVDDSQLPKDRFSAERLKGVDSTLKIQPAELGDSAVYLCASTFRGTNTGELFFGEGSRLTVL.

This chain uses TRBV5-1 with TRBJ2-2; no reliable D call. This CDR3 is 15 amino acids long. Between the trimmed V and J ends, which lost 0 bases and 0 bases, there was a span of 6 bases. Germline V gene sequence: CDR1 SGHRS, CDR2 YFSETQ. The CDR3 DNA sequence: TGCGCCAGCAGCTTGGGTAGCCCGAACACCGGGGAGCTGTTTTTT. Residues: CASSLGSPNTGELFF. Drawing the rest from reference TRBV5-1 and TRBJ2-2, the complete variable domain is KAGVTQTPRYLIKTRGQQVTLSCSPISGHRSVSWYQQTPGQGLQFLFEYFSETQRNKGNFPGRFSGRQFSNSRSEMNVSTLELGDSALYLCASSLGSPNTGELFFGEGSRLTVL.

This chain connects TRBV28 to TRBJ2-5; possible D gene TRBD1, 6 bases. The CDR3 covers 16 residues. Germline V CDR1 and CDR2: MDHEN, SYDVKM. V lost 4 bases to trimming and J lost 0 bases, with 15 bases between them. The CDR3: CASSSLAGQNQETQYF. For the CDR3, the DNA is TGTGCCAGCAGTTCCTTGGCCGGACAGAACCAAGAGACCCAGTACTTC.

The V and J genes are TRBV11-2 and TRBJ1-5; maybe TRBD1 (6 bases). The CDR3 loop spans 16 amino acids. Trimming took 5 bases from V and 5 from J, leaving 19 bases between them. Germline values: CDR1 SGHAT, CDR2 FQNNGV. CDR3 coding DNA: TGTGCCAGCAGCGGTAGAGAAGGGGGTTGGGATCAGCCCCAGCATTTT. It encodes CASSGREGGWDQPQHF.

The chain combines TRBV5-1 with TRBJ2-7, with 7 bases matching TRBD1. V lost 0 bases to trimming and J lost 6 bases; unmatched junction nucleotides: 3. Germline loops: CDR1 SGHRS, CDR2 YFSETQ. This CDR3 contains 13 residues. Here the CDR3 DNA reads TGCGCCAGCAGCTTGGGACAGGGTCTCGAGCAGTACTTC. Translated: CASSLGQGLEQYF.

The V call is TRBV5-1, the J call TRBJ2-3, with 10 bases identical to TRBD2. Germline loops: CDR1 SGHRS, CDR2 YFSETQ. This CDR3 is 16 amino acids long. V was clipped by 3 bases and J by 3 bases; unmatched bases: 7. CDR3 sequence: CASSSLAGDGTDTQYF. CDR3 nucleotide sequence: TGCGCCAGCAGCTCCCTAGCGGGGGACGGGACAGATACGCAGTATTTT.

This clone has just a few counts. The chain is built from TRBV7-9 and TRBJ1-2; D not resolved. V was clipped by 5 bases and J by 0 bases, with 10 bases between them. The CDR3 has 14 amino acids. The germline V gene encodes CDR1 SEHNR and CDR2 FQNEAQ (reference sequence). CDR3 protein: CASSRGLANYGYTF. The CDR3 DNA is TGTGCCAGCAGCCGGGGATTAGCTAACTATGGCTACACCTTC.

This clone was observed once. This chain links TRBV27 with TRBJ2-1; 7 positions match TRBD1. Germline V gene data show CDR1 as MNHEY and CDR2 as SMNVEV (reference sequence). There are 15 residues in the CDR3. The V gene end was trimmed by 5 bases and the J gene end by 2 bases; junction bases not matched to a gene: 6. The CDR3 region is CASSKNGQAYNEQFF. As DNA, the CDR3 is TGTGCCAGCAGTAAAAATGGACAGGCCTACAATGAGCAGTTCTTC.

The genes are TRBV27 and TRBJ2-7; 8 bases map to TRBD2. CDR3 length equals 14 residues. V shed 4 bases and J 0 bases; nucleotides not matched to a gene: 2. CDR1 and CDR2 (germline): MNHEY, SMNVEV (reference sequence). In nucleotides, the CDR3 is TGTGCCAGCAGTTCCGGGACTAGCTCCTACGAGCAGTACTTC. Its translation: CASSSGTSSYEQYF.

In nucleotides, the CDR3 is TGTGCCAGCAGCCAGAGCGGGAGCAGGAACACCGGGGAGCTGTTTTTT. As protein: CASSQSGSRNTGELFF. The chain is built from TRBV4-2 and TRBJ2-2; 8 bases align to TRBD2. CDR3 length equals 16 residues. CDR1 LGHNA and CDR2 YNFKEQ come from the germline V gene. Losses at the gene ends were 3 bases for V and 1 base for J; bases not matched to a gene: 4.

This clone is a singleton in its sample. V usage is TRBV29-1 and J usage is TRBJ1-4; D is undetermined. CDR3 length equals 9 residues. Trimming cost V 7 bases and J 8 bases, with 5 bases left between them. CDR1 and CDR2 from the germline V gene are SQVTM and ANQGSEA. The DNA for the CDR3 is TGCAGCGGAGGAGAAAAACTGTTTTTT. Translating it yields CSGGEKLFF.

The rearrangement joins TRBV28 to TRBJ2-3, with unresolved D. The V end lost 6 bases, the J end lost 0 bases, and 7 bases lay between the germline ends. In germline, CDR1 is MDHEN, CDR2 SYDVKM. This CDR3 region has 13 residues. Written as DNA, the CDR3 is TGTGCCAGCAGAAAGAGGAGCACAGATACGCAGTATTTT. Its protein product is CASRKRSTDTQYF. The whole variable domain, filled in from reference TRBV28 and TRBJ2-3, reads DVKVTQSSRYLVKRTGEKVFLECVQDMDHENMFWYRQDPGLGLRLIYFSYDVKMKEKGDIPEGYSVSREKKERFSLILESASTNQTSMYLCASRKRSTDTQYFGPGTRLTVL.

The chain has TRBV18 and TRBJ2-7; the match to TRBD2 covers 10 bases. V shed 9 bases and J 3 bases; nucleotides not matched to a gene: 2. The germline V gene encodes CDR1 KGHSH and CDR2 LQKENI. CDR3 length: 12 amino acids. The DNA for the CDR3 is TGTGCCAGTAGGACTAGCGGCTACGAGCAGTACTTC. Translation gives CASRTSGYEQYF. Full variable domain (missing parts from reference TRBV18 and TRBJ2-7): NAGVMQNPRHLVRRRGQEARLRCSPMKGHSHVYWYRQLPEEGLKFMVYLQKENIIDESGMPKERFSAEFPKEGPSILRIQQVVRGDSAAYFCASRTSGYEQYFGPGTRLTVT.

Within the sample, this clone is medium-sized (0.01 to 0.1%). J is TRBJ2-1 and V is TRBV2, with D possibly TRBD1 on 6 matching bases. V was shortened by 0 bases and J by 15 bases, with 39 bases between the two germline ends. The CDR3 is 21 amino acids. The germline V gene encodes CDR1 SNHLY and CDR2 FYNNEI. The CDR3 DNA follows: TGTGCCAGCAGTGAAGCCGCGGCGCTTCCCTGGGGGAATTTAAGGGGGAAACGGCTGTTCTTC. Protein: CASSEAAALPWGNLRGKRLFF.

The V and J genes are TRBV9 and TRBJ2-7; D not certain. Germline values: CDR1 SGDLS, CDR2 YYNGEE. V was pared by 6 bases and J by 3 bases, with 10 bases between. There are 12 residues in the CDR3. Written as DNA, the CDR3 is TGTGCCAGCACCTCCCCCTGCTACGAGCAGTACTTC. Its protein product is CASTSPCYEQYF.

This chain joins TRBV12-3 or TRBV12-4 and TRBJ2-2; tentatively, D is TRBD1 (5 bases). There are 13 residues in the CDR3. Trimming cost V 9 bases and J 1 base, with 9 bases left between them. CDR3 coding DNA: TGTGCCAGACGTCAGGGGAACACCGGGGAGCTGTTTTTT. Its translation: CARRQGNTGELFF.

The chain carries TRBV3-1 (or the pseudogene TRBV3-2) and TRBJ1-3; D gene ambiguous. V dropped 0 bases and J dropped 0 bases, with 9 bases sitting between them. The germline V gene encodes CDR1 LGHDT and CDR2 YNNKEL (reference sequence). This CDR3 comprises 16 residues. In DNA form, the CDR3 reads TGTGCCAGCAGCCAAGAGGGCAGCCTCTCTGGAAACACCATATATTTT. Its translation is CASSQEGSLSGNTIYF.

The chain couples TRBV6-5 to TRBJ1-2, with TRBD1 matching over 8 bases. This CDR3 spans 13 amino acids. Germline V CDR1 and CDR2: MNHEY, SVGAGI. V trimming: 6 bases; J trimming: 3 bases; junction bases outside the gene matches: 3. CDR3 loop: CASSSTGDYGYTF. The CDR3 bases are TGTGCCAGCAGCTCGACAGGGGACTATGGCTACACCTTC.